This T cell receptor (beta chain) was documented in a study of blood T cell repertoires in COVID-19. Overall study context: Collection of acute and convalescent COVID-19 samples took place in the United States, Italy and Spain. Sources were T cells, B-cell-depleted T cells, or PBMCs; the material itself was cDNA or gDNA.

Germline V gene sequence: CDR1 LNHDA, CDR2 SQIVND (reference sequence). The CDR3 runs 15 residues. J lost 2 bases, V lost 5 bases, and 7 bases had no gene match. Original data processing: Estimated nucleated cell counts came from reference gene primer amplification. Only in-frame clones appear in the TCRdb table, and some are missing; sequencing was by immunoSEQ multiplex PCR. V and J calls and clone size come straight from that table; D and trimming were deduced from the DNA. The sample gives over 50,000 clones, around four fifths of which show up once; roughly 5.5% is in the top ten. Sequencing input: peripheral blood. This TCR was recovered from a man aged 70-80 years with acute or convalescent COVID-19. The chain uses TRBV19 and TRBJ1-2, with 8 nucleotides matching TRBD1. The chain's CDR3 is CASSGRDRSNYGYTF. As DNA, the CDR3 is TGTGCCAGTAGTGGCCGGGACAGGAGCAACTATGGCTACACCTTC. Looking up the rest from reference TRBV19 and TRBJ1-2 gives the full variable domain: DGGITQSPKYLFRKEGQNVTLSCEQNLNHDAMYWYRQDPGQGLRLIYYSQIVNDFQKGDIAEGYSVSREKKESFPLTVTSAQKNPTAFYLCASSGRDRSNYGYTFGSGTRLTVV.